These T cell receptor beta chains were read from a single sample in a study of Ad26.COV2.S vaccination and SARS-CoV-2 variants. Assay used: immunoSEQ multiplex PCR; TCRdb lists only in-frame clones, some missing. Of 300,000 to 400,000 clones in the sample, 90% to 95% were seen once. The material was peripheral blood, obtained after recovery from COVID-19. The receptors originated from a human donor who had recovered from COVID-19. Both conserved end residues are part of each CDR3. The D gene is left open where the match is weak. For some rows the clone size is stated as once, few or many, or as a class when expanded; others skip it.

clone_size j_call d_call v_call cdr3_nt cdr3_aa
- TRBJ1-2 - TRBV29-1 TGCAGCGTTTTTGACCCAGACTATGGCTACACCTTC CSVFDPDYGYTF
- TRBJ2-3 - TRBV12-3/TRBV12-4 TGTGCCAGCAGCCCCGACTGGGATACGCAGTATTTT CASSPDWDTQYF
- TRBJ2-5 TRBD1 TRBV2 TGTGCCAGCTCCTTCGACAGGGGGCAGGAGACCCAGTACTTC CASSFDRGQETQYF
- TRBJ1-2 - TRBV29-1 TGCAGCGACGACAGTGACTATGGCTACACCTTC CSDDSDYGYTF
once TRBJ1-2 - TRBV11-2 TGTGCCAGCAGCGGCAGGGGAAATGGCTACACCTTC CASSGRGNGYTF
- TRBJ1-2 TRBD1 TRBV6-5 TGTGCCAGCAGTTACTCGGCGGGACAGGGCTATGGCTACACCTTC CASSYSAGQGYGYTF
- TRBJ1-5 - TRBV19 TGTGCCAGTAGTCAGAGGGGCGCTCAGCCCCAGCATTTT CASSQRGAQPQHF
- TRBJ2-5 TRBD1 TRBV19 TGTGCCAGTAGTATACAGGGGGCAGAGACCCAGTACTTC CASSIQGAETQYF
- TRBJ2-2 TRBD2 TRBV7-3 TGTGCCAGCAGCCCTCCCGGGAGGCAGGGTAACACCGGGGAGCTGTTTTTT CASSPPGRQGNTGELFF
- TRBJ2-1 - TRBV6-2/TRBV6-3 TGTGCCAGCAGTTATTCTCCGAAACCTGAGCAGTTCTTC CASSYSPKPEQFF
once TRBJ2-2 TRBD2 TRBV7-9 TGTGCCAGCAGCCTAACGTCGGGGGGGCCCTCCGGGGAGCTGTTTTTT CASSLTSGGPSGELFF
once TRBJ2-7 - TRBV7-2 TGTGCCAGCAGCCCCCGAGGGGGATCCTACGAGCAGTACTTC CASSPRGGSYEQYF
- TRBJ2-3 TRBD2 TRBV7-2 TGTGCCAGCAGGACTAGCGGGGGGGCGGGCACAGATACGCAGTATTTT CASRTSGGAGTDTQYF
- TRBJ1-4 - TRBV12-5 TGTGCTAGTGGTTTGGTAATCCGAGGGAATGAAAAACTGTTTTTT CASGLVIRGNEKLFF
- TRBJ1-4 - TRBV2 TGTGCCAGCAGTACCCACCTGACAGGTAGAGATGAAAAACTGTTTTTT CASSTHLTGRDEKLFF
- TRBJ1-2 - TRBV9 TGTGCCAGCAGCGTAGTGGGTCCCGCAGAAAACTATGGCTACACCTTC CASSVVGPAENYGYTF
- TRBJ2-2 TRBD1 TRBV5-8 TGTGCCAGCAGCTTGCGGGAACCTCAGGGGGCGAACACCGGGGAGCTGTTTTTT CASSLREPQGANTGELFF
- TRBJ1-1 TRBD1 TRBV7-9 TGTGCCAGCAGCTTACTACAGGGGATGAACACTGAAGCTTTCTTT CASSLLQGMNTEAFF
- TRBJ2-2 TRBD1 TRBV9 TGTGCCAGCAGCGGTCGGGACAGCTCCACCGGGGAGCTGTTTTTT CASSGRDSSTGELFF
- TRBJ2-7 TRBD1 TRBV6-6 TGTGCCAGCAGCCGCACAGGGGACTCCTACGAGCAGTACTTC CASSRTGDSYEQYF
- TRBJ1-4 - TRBV7-2 TGTGCCAGCAGCTTAGGGGCAGGGAGAGAAAAACTGTTTTTT CASSLGAGREKLFF
- TRBJ2-3 TRBD2 TRBV7-2 TGTGCCAGCAGCTTTTACCGGGGGGGCACAGATACGCAGTATTTT CASSFYRGGTDTQYF